In this sample, the clone carrying this T cell receptor beta chain turned up a few times. What it binds is unknown. Germline V gene data show CDR1 as MNHEY and CDR2 as SVGEGT. The CDR3 covers 18 residues. Trimming removed 0 bases at V and 6 bases at J, with 22 bases between. Regarding time point: patch test 2, 6 weeks after DPC sensitization. Sample treatment: therapeutic diphenylcyclopropenone sensitization with weekly scalp DPC. These data belong to a study of human T cells and chemical hapten exposure. Study context: Across the whole study, which lasted approximately 5.5 months, patients were given diphenylcyclopropenone on the scalp once a week.

Individual cDNA molecules had unique molecular identifiers attached to them by the library. TCRdb reanalysed the RACE reads using MiXCR and keeps one entry per CDR3 protein. The top ten clones hold roughly 2.3% of a sample with about 84,000 distinct CDR3 sequences, roughly 10% of them seen once. Study results and caveats: Expanded TCRs showed more large CDR3 clusters than pre-sensitization or healthy control sets. TCRs exceeding 1 in 1000 frequency stayed unchanged with DPC sensitization.

V and J are TRBV6-2 or TRBV6-3 and TRBJ2-3; D assignment may be TRBD1 or TRBD2 (6 bases each). This specimen consisted of whole blood, obtained in connection with sensitization to the hapten diphenylcyclopropenone (DPC). The sequence was collected from a woman aged 25 to 39 with alopecia areata. Some clones in this sample may be carry-over from other donors' samples. The CDR3 nucleotides read TGTGCCAGCAGTTACTCAGTCGGGGGACACTCCTCCACCGATACGCAGTATTTT. This sequence encodes CASSYSVGGHSSTDTQYF.